This TCR beta chain was obtained from a study of OX40 agonist ivuxolimab in advanced cancers. Study-wide background: Ivuxolimab, an antibody that agonizes OX40 (CD134), was administered to the patients.

In the case of this clone: Its antigen is currently unknown.

Repertoires were generated with immunoSEQ multiplex PCR, while TCRdb's copy carries only in-frame clones and drops some. The sample yields 80,000 to 100,000 clones, roughly nine tenths seen once. Whole-study results and caveats: At 0.1 to 3.0 mg/kg and by week 6, CD4+ and CD8+ T cells in the blood had expanded clonally.

This sequence was found in an adult with an advanced solid tumor such as melanoma, head and neck, liver or kidney cancer. The source material was CD4+ or CD8+ T cells sorted from blood, sampled in a trial of the OX40 agonist ivuxolimab.

CDR3 coding DNA: TGTGCCAGCAGCTTAGCGGTTGCGGTCAATGAGCAGTTCTTC. This codes for CASSLAVAVNEQFF. This rearrangement joins TRBV7-9 to TRBJ2-1; D is unresolved. CDR1 SEHNR and CDR2 FQNEAQ come from the germline V gene (reference sequence). This CDR3 contains 14 residues. V was shortened by 0 bases and J by 6 bases, with 9 bases between the two germline ends.